This TCR beta chain was observed in a study of cytomegalovirus exposure and HLA in healthy donors. Whole-study context: A prior analysis found 117 million unique TCR beta sequences from around 180 million T cells.

This CDR3 contains 14 residues. The germline V and J ends were trimmed by 5 bases and 7 bases, with 15 bases remaining between them. In germline, CDR1 is MNHNS, CDR2 SASEGT. Study results and caveats: The dataset shows that most TCR sequences were rare, while some public TCRs occurred in many donors.

Researchers ran the PCR with 60 Vbeta and 13 Jbeta primers. Repertoires were generated with immunoSEQ multiplex PCR, while TCRdb's copy carries only in-frame clones and drops some. This sample contains some 80,000 clones. Concerning this clone: Antigen unknown.

Sequenced: PBMCs. The chain is built from TRBV6-1 and TRBJ1-3; weak D call: TRBD1 (6 bases). The TCR sequence derives from a man in his forties or fifties in good health and CMV-seropositive. The CDR3 DNA reads as TGTGCCAGCAGTCTAACAGGGTTGGTCAACACCATATATTTT. It encodes CASSLTGLVNTIYF.